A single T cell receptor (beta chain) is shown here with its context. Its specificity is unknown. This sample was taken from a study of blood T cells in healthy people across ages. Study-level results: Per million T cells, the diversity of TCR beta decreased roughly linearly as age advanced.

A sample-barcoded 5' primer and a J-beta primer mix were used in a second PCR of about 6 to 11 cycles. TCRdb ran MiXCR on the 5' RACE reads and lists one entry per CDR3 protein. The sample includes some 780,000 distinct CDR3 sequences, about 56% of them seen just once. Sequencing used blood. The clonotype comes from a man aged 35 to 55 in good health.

CDR3 nucleotides: TGTGCCAGCAGCGCGGGGAGTTCACCCCTCCACTTT. Its translation is CASSAGSSPLHF. J is TRBJ1-6 and V is TRBV2; D gene ambiguous. There are 12 residues in the CDR3. The V end lost 6 bases, the J end lost 9 bases, and 9 bases lay between the germline ends. Germline lookup yields CDR1 SNHLY and CDR2 FYNNEI. The full variable domain, completed using reference TRBV2 and TRBJ1-6, is EPEVTQTPSHQVTQMGQEVILRCVPISNHLYFYWYRQILGQKVEFLVSFYNNEISEKSEIFDDQFSVERPDGSNFTLKIRSTKLEDSAMYFCASSAGSSPLHFGNGTRLTVT.